This record concerns one T cell receptor beta chain sequence. The antigen is unknown. This entry belongs to a study of OX40 agonist ivuxolimab in advanced cancers. Study findings and constraints: Among the lowest peripheral clonal expansion occurred in 0.1-3.0 mg/kg partial responders.

V lost 1 base and J lost 1, with 12 bases in between. In germline, CDR1 is LNHNV, CDR2 YYDKDF (reference sequence). The CDR3 length is 16 residues. Repertoires were generated with immunoSEQ multiplex PCR, while TCRdb's copy carries only in-frame clones and drops some. This sample has approximately 38,000 clones, with approximately 83% found just once. The V and J genes are TRBV15 and TRBJ2-3; the D gene is possibly TRBD2 (6 bases). The sequence derives from an adult with an advanced solid tumor such as melanoma, head and neck, liver or kidney cancer. The sample consisted of CD4+ or CD8+ T cells sorted from blood, taken in a trial of the OX40 agonist ivuxolimab. The CDR3 DNA reads TGTGCCACCAGCAGAGGCCGGGCTAGCGGCACAGATACGCAGTATTTT. This encodes CATSRGRASGTDTQYF.